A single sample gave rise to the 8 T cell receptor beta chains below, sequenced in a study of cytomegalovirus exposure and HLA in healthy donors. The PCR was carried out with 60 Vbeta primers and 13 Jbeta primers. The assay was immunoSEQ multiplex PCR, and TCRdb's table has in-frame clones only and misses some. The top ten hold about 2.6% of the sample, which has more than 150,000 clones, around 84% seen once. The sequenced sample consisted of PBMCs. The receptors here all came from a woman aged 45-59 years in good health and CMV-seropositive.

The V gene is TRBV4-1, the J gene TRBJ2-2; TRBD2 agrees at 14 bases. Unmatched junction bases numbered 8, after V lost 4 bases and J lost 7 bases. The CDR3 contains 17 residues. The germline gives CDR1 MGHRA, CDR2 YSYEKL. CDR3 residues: CASSPRLAGGLGGELFF. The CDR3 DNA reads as TGCGCCAGCAGCCCCCGACTAGCGGGGGGGCTCGGCGGGGAGCTGTTTTTT.

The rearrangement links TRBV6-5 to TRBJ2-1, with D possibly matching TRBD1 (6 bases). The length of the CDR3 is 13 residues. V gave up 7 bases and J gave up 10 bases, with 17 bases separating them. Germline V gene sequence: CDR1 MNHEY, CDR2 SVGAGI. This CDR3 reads CASNTNREREQFF. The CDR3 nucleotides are TGTGCCAGCAATACGAACAGGGAACGCGAGCAGTTCTTC.

The CDR3 spells CATSRGGGPRAYGYTF. The DNA for the CDR3 is TGTGCCACCAGCAGAGGGGGGGGGCCTAGGGCCTATGGCTACACCTTC. V gene TRBV15 combines with J gene TRBJ1-2; D possibly corresponds to TRBD1 (6 bases). V lost 1 base and J 4 bases, leaving 16 bases between the germline ends. Germline-derived CDR1 and CDR2 are LNHNV and YYDKDF (reference sequence). This CDR3 region has 16 residues.

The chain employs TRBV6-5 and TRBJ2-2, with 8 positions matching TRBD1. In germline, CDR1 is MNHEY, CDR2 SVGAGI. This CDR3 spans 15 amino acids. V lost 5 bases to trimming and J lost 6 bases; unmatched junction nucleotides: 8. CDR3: CASSAGGRVAGELFF. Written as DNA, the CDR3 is TGTGCCAGCAGTGCAGGGGGCAGGGTGGCCGGGGAGCTGTTTTTT.

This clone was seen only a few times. The CDR3 nucleotides read TGTGCCAGCAGCTTGGGCAGCCCTTCCTACAATGAGCAGTTCTTC. This translates into CASSLGSPSYNEQFF. V is TRBV11-2 and J is TRBJ2-1; no definite D call. Between the trimmed V and J ends, which lost 3 bases and 1 base, there was a span of 10 bases. In germline, CDR1 is SGHAT, CDR2 FQNNGV. The CDR3 sequence is 15 residues long.

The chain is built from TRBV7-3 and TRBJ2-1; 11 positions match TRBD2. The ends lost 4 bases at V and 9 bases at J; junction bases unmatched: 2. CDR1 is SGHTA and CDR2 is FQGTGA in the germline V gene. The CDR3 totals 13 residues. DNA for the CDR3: TGTGCCAGCAGCTCCGGGACTAGCGGTGAGCAGTTCTTC. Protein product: CASSSGTSGEQFF.

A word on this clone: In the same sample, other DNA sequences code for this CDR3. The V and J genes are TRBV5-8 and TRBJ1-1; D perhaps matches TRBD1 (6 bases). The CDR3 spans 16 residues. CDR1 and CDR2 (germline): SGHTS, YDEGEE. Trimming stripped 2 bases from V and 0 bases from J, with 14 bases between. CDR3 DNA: TGTGCCAGCAGCTTCGATCAGGGGTTTATGAACACTGAAGCTTTCTTT. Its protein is CASSFDQGFMNTEAFF.

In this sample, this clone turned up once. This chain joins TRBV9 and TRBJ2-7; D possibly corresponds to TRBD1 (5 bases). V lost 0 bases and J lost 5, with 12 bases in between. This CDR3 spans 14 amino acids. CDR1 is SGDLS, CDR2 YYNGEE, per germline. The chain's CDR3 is CASSVAAGSHEQYF. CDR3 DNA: TGTGCCAGCAGCGTAGCAGCAGGGTCTCACGAGCAGTACTTC.